The clone carrying this T cell receptor (beta chain) was observed a few times. The data were obtained in a study of Ad26.COV2.S vaccination and SARS-CoV-2 variants. Treatment indicated: 15 to 20 received Ad26.COV2.S at low or high dose, single or two shots; five or six received placebo; per-sample allocation not given. Collection of samples fell on day 63 after the first vaccine or placebo injection. CDR1 SGDLS and CDR2 YYNGEE come from the germline V gene. The CDR3 is 14 amino acids. V was pared by 0 bases and J by 0 bases, with 6 bases between. Clones were sequenced by immunoSEQ multiplex PCR, and TCRdb holds only the in-frame ones, with some missing. The sample has some 320,000 clones; about 82% are singletons.

The clonotype was recovered from a person aged 18-65 years who received the Ad26.COV2.S COVID-19 vaccine or a placebo. The chain carries TRBV9 and TRBJ1-1; D remains unclear. This specimen consisted of peripheral blood, obtained in a trial of Ad26.COV2.S vaccine versus placebo. The CDR3 loop is CASSVEPVNTEAFF. The DNA of the CDR3 is TGTGCCAGCAGCGTAGAGCCAGTGAACACTGAAGCTTTCTTT.